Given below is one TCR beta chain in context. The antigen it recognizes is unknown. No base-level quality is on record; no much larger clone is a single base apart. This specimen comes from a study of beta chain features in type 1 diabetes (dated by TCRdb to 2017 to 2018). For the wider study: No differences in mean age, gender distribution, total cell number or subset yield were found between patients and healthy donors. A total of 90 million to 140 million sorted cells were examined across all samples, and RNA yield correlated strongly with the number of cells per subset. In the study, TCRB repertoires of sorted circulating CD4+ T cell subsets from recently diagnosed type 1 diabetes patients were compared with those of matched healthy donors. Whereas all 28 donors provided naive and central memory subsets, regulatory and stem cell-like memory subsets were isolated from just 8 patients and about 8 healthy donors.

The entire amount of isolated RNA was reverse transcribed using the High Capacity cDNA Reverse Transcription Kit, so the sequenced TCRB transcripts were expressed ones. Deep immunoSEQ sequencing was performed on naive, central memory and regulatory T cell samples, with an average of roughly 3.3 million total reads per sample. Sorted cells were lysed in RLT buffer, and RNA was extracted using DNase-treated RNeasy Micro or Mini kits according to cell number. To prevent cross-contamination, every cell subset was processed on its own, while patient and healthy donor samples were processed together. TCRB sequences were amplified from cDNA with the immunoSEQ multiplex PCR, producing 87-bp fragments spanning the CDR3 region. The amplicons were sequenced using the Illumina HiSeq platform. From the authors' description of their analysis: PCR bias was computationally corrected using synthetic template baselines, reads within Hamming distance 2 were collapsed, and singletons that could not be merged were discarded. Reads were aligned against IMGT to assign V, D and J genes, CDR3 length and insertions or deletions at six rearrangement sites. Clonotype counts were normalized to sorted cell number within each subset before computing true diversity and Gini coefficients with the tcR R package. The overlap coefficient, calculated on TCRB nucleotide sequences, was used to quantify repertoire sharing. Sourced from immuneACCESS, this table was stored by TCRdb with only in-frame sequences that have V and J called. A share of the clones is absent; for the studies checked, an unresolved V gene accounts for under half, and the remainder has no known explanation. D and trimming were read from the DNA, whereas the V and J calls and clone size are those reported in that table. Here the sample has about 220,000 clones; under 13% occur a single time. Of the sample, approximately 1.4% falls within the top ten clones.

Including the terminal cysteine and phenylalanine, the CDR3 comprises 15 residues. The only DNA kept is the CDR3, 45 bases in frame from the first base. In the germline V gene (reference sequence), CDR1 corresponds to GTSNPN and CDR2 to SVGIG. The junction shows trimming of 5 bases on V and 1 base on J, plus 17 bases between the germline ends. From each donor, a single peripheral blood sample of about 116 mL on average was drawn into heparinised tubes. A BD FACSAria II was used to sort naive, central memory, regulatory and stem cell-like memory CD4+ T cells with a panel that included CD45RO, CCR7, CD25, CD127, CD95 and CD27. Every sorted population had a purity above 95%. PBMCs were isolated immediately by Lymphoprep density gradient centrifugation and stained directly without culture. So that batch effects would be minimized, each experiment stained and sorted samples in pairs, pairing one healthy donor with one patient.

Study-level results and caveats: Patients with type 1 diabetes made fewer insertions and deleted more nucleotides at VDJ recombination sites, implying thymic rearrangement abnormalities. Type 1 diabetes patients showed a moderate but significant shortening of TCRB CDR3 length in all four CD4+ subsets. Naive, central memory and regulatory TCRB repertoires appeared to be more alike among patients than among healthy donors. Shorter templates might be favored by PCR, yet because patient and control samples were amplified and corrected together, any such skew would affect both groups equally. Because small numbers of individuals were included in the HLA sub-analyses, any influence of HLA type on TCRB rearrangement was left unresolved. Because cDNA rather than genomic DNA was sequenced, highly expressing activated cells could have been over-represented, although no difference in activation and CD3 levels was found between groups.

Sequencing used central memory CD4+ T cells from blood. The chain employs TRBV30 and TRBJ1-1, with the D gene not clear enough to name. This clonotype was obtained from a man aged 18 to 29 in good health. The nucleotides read TGTGCCTGGGGGGAGGACGTGGTAGCGAACACTGAAGCTTTCTTT. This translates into CAWGEDVVANTEAFF.